A single sample is the source of the 20 T cell receptor beta chains below, sequenced in a study of cytomegalovirus exposure and HLA in healthy donors. PCR primers comprised 60 Vbeta and 13 Jbeta primers. Sequencing used immunoSEQ multiplex PCR; TCRdb keeps in-frame clones, though not all of them. The table has over 150,000 clones, 85% seen once. The specimen was PBMCs. Receptors were obtained from a boy aged 2 to 10 in good health and CMV-seronegative.

The V gene is TRBV28, the J gene TRBJ1-5, with 7 positions matching TRBD1. The CDR3 extends over 17 amino acids. CDR1 and CDR2 from the germline V gene are MDHEN and SYDVKM. After removal of 4 bases from V and 4 bases from J, the junction contained 13 bases not matched to a gene. The CDR3 loop is CASSSSGQGDVNQPQHF. The CDR3 region has the DNA TGTGCCAGCAGTTCCTCCGGGCAGGGGGATGTGAATCAGCCCCAGCATTTT.

This chain connects TRBV5-6 to TRBJ1-2; 7 bases are a match to TRBD1. With V trimmed by 0 bases and J by 6 bases, 11 bases remained unmatched. There are 16 residues in the CDR3. Germline assignment: CDR1 SGHDT and CDR2 YYEEEE. This CDR3 is CASSLVPQGRTHGYTF. The CDR3, as DNA: TGTGCCAGCAGCTTGGTCCCACAGGGGAGAACTCATGGCTACACCTTC.

This chain uses TRBV5-4 with TRBJ2-2, with no clear D. V lost 0 bases and J 6 bases, leaving 15 bases between the germline ends. Germline CDR1 reads SGHNT; CDR2 reads YYREEE (reference sequence). The CDR3 runs 16 residues. The CDR3 nucleotides are TGTGCCAGCAGCTTGGACAGTCCCAAAGCCGCCGGGGAGCTGTTTTTT. Amino acid sequence: CASSLDSPKAAGELFF.

The chain has TRBV19 and TRBJ1-2, with 7 bases aligning to TRBD1. Germline CDR1 is LNHDA and CDR2 is SQIVND (reference sequence). V lost 1 base, J lost 0 bases, and 11 bases stayed unmatched. The CDR3 loop spans 18 amino acids. CDR3 residues: CASSIGPRLTGPNYGYTF. The CDR3 coding sequence is TGTGCCAGTAGTATAGGCCCCCGACTGACAGGGCCTAACTATGGCTACACCTTC.

The V and J genes are TRBV5-6 and TRBJ2-1, with TRBD1 identical over 11 bases. Trimming took 5 bases from V and 12 from J; bases not matched to a gene: 10. CDR1 and CDR2 from the germline V gene are SGHDT and YYEEEE. This CDR3 spans 14 amino acids. DNA of the CDR3: TGTGCCAGCAGAAGGACAGGGGGCCCGATTGGGCAGTTCTTC. Translation gives CASRRTGGPIGQFF.

CDR3 residues: CASSSRLAGALSYEQYF. CDR3 coding DNA: TGTGCCAGCAGTTCCCGACTAGCGGGAGCCCTCTCCTACGAGCAGTACTTC. The chain recombines TRBV28 with TRBJ2-7; 12 bases agree with TRBD2. Looked up from germline, CDR1 is MDHEN and CDR2 is SYDVKM. There are 17 residues in the CDR3. The junction had 7 bases not matched to a gene; V was cut back by 4 bases and J by 0 bases.

The chain combines TRBV9 with TRBJ2-5, with 11 bases that match TRBD1. V trimming: 4 bases; J trimming: 2 bases; junction bases outside the gene matches: 7. The CDR3 has 16 residues. Germline V gives CDR1 SGDLS, CDR2 YYNGEE. The CDR3 DNA is TGTGCCAGCAGCCCCCGGGACAGGGGGAATCAAGAGACCCAGTACTTC. It is translated as CASSPRDRGNQETQYF.

Remarks on this clone: An end of the junction differs from the germline gene, which may be a read error. The V call is TRBV7-7, the J call TRBJ2-5; 9 bases fit TRBD2. This CDR3 has 16 residues. Germline CDR1 SSHAT, CDR2 FNYEAQ (reference sequence). The CDR3 region is CASSSRLADSQETQYF. CDR3 nucleotide sequence: TGTGCTAGCAGCAGCAGACTAGCGGACTCCCAAGAGACCCAGTACTTC.

This clone is a singleton in its sample. The chain couples TRBV28 to TRBJ1-2; tentative D call: TRBD1 (5 bases). The V end was cut by 7 bases, the J end by 4 bases, with 10 bases between. CDR1 is MDHEN, CDR2 SYDVKM, per germline. The CDR3 contains 12 residues. CDR3 region: CASNSGIYGYTF. CDR3 nucleotide sequence: TGTGCCAGCAACTCAGGGATCTATGGCTACACCTTC.

This clone was seen once. The chain recombines TRBV6-5 with TRBJ1-6; 9 bases fit TRBD1. This CDR3 is built from 15 residues. After removal of 5 bases from V and 8 bases from J, the junction contained 7 bases not matched to a gene. Germline CDR1 is MNHEY and CDR2 is SVGAGI. The CDR3 DNA reads TGTGCCAGCAGTACCCGGGACAGGGATGATTCACCCCTCCACTTT. Protein sequence: CASSTRDRDDSPLHF.

J is TRBJ2-1 and V is TRBV2; TRBD2 aligns across 12 bases. Germline assignment: CDR1 SNHLY and CDR2 FYNNEI. V shed 5 bases, J shed 7 bases, and the junction held 6 bases outside the gene matches. The CDR3 contains 15 residues. The CDR3 nucleotides read TGTGCCAGCAGTCTTCTAGCGGGAGGGCCAAATGAGCAGTTCTTC. It is translated as CASSLLAGGPNEQFF.

CDR3 DNA sequence: TGTGCCAGCAGCCCCGGGGGTCCTAACTATGGCTACACCTTC. This gives the protein CASSPGGPNYGYTF. The chain joins TRBV28 to TRBJ1-2; TRBD1 might be the D (5 bases). The CDR3 is 14 residues long. V gave up 6 bases and J gave up 0 bases, with 11 bases separating them. Germline loops: CDR1 MDHEN, CDR2 SYDVKM.

This rearrangement joins TRBV28 to TRBJ2-4; D is undetermined. The CDR3 is 15 amino acids. Deletions cut 6 bases from V and 0 bases from J, with 12 bases between. In germline, CDR1 is MDHEN, CDR2 SYDVKM. The CDR3 bases are TGTGCCAGCAGGAAGGTGCGACTAGCCAAAAACATTCAGTACTTC. It is translated as CASRKVRLAKNIQYF.

The chain joins TRBV5-1 to TRBJ2-7; 9 positions match TRBD1. The CDR3 length is 14 residues. J gave up 3 bases and V 3 bases, and 4 bases lay outside the gene matches. Per the germline V gene, CDR1 is SGHRS and CDR2 is YFSETQ. The CDR3 DNA reads TGCGCCAGCAGCTCCGGGACAGGGTTCTACGAGCAGTACGTC. Residues: CASSSGTGFYEQYV.

V is TRBV4-2 and J is TRBJ2-1, with TRBD2 identical over 8 bases. With 1 base clipped from V and 1 base from J, the junction kept 6 bases outside the gene matches. Germline CDR1 reads LGHNA; CDR2 reads YNFKEQ. The CDR3 is 17 residues long. This chain's CDR3 is CASSQADAGGSYNEQFF. The CDR3, as DNA: TGTGCCAGCAGCCAAGCGGATGCGGGGGGTTCCTACAATGAGCAGTTCTTC.

The chain couples TRBV28 to TRBJ2-3; 11 bases align to TRBD2. CDR1 MDHEN and CDR2 SYDVKM come from the germline V gene. CDR3 length equals 18 residues. The trim removed 2 bases at V and 0 bases at J, leaving 7 bases unmatched. The CDR3 reads CASSLETSGVSSTDTQYF. CDR3 sequence (DNA): TGTGCCAGCAGTTTAGAGACTAGCGGGGTGTCTAGCACAGATACGCAGTATTTT.

The chain links TRBV4-1 to TRBJ1-4, with D hard to call. V lost 7 bases and J lost 7, with 7 bases in between. The CDR3 loop spans 11 amino acids. The germline V gene has CDR1 MGHRA and CDR2 YSYEKL. The CDR3 region is CASTSGEKLFF. The CDR3 DNA sequence: TGCGCCAGCACCTCAGGTGAAAAACTGTTTTTT.

The chain employs TRBV10-2 and TRBJ1-6; tentative D call: TRBD1 (5 bases). The germline V gene encodes CDR1 WSHSY and CDR2 SAAADI. Trimming removed 3 bases at V and 6 bases at J, with 18 bases between. This CDR3 has 17 residues. The CDR3 DNA reads as TGCGCCAGCAGTGAATGGGTGGGGGGAAATGTTAATTCACCCCTCCACTTT. This encodes CASSEWVGGNVNSPLHF.

This clone was detected a few times. CDR3 sequence reads: CASLKQGPRTQHF. CDR3 nucleotide sequence: TGTGCCAGCCTAAAACAGGGTCCTAGGACCCAGCATTTT. This rearrangement joins TRBV28 to TRBJ1-5, with D perhaps TRBD1 (6 bases). Germline V CDR1 and CDR2: MDHEN, SYDVKM. CDR3 length: 13 residues. Trimming removed 8 bases at V and 11 bases at J, with 19 bases between. Looking up the rest from reference TRBV28 and TRBJ1-5 gives the full variable domain: DVKVTQSSRYLVKRTGEKVFLECVQDMDHENMFWYRQDPGLGLRLIYFSYDVKMKEKGDIPEGYSVSREKKERFSLILESASTNQTSMYLCASLKQGPRTQHFGDGTRLSIL.

This clone was counted a few times. J is TRBJ1-1 and V is TRBV12-2; the D segment call TRBD1 is taken from the table without a DNA check. TRBV12-2 is designated a pseudogene. The CDR3 is 12 residues long. CDR3 loop: CASRLVGREAFF. The CDR3 DNA follows: TGTGCAAGTCGCTTAGTCGGCAGGGAAGCTTTCTTT.